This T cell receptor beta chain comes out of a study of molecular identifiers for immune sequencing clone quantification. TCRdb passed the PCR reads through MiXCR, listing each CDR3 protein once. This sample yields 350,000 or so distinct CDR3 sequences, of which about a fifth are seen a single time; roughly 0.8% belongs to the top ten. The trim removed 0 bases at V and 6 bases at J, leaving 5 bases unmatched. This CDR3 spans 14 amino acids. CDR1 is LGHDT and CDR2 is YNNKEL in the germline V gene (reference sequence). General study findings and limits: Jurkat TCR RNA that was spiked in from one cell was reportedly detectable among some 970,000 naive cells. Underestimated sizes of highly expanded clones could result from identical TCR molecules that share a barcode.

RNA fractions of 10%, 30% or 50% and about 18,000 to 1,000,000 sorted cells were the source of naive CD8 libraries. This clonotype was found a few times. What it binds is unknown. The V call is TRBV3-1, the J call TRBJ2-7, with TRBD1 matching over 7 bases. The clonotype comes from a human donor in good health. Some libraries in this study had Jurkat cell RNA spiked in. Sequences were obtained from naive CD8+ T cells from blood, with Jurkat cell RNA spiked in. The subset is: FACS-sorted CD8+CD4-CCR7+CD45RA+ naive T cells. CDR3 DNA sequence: TGTGCCAGCAGCCAAGAGGACAGGCGGATCGAGCAGTACTTC. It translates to CASSQEDRRIEQYF.